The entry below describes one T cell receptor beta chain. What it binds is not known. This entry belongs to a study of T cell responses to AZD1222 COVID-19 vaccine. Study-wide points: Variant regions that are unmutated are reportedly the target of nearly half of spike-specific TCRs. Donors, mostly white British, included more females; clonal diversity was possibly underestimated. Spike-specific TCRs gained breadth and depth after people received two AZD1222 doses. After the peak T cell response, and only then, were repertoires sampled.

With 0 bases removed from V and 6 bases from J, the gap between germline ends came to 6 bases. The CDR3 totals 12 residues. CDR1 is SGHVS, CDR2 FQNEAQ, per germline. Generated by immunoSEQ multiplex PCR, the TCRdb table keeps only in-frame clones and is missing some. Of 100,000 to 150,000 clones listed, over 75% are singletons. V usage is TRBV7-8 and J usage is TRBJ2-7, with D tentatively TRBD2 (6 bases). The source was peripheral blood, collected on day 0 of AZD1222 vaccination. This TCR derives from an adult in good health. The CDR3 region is CASSLAGGEQYF. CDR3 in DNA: TGTGCCAGCAGCTTAGCCGGGGGCGAGCAGTACTTC.